Following are 28 T cell receptor beta chains from one sample sequenced in a study of T cells in Graves' hyperthyroidism and ophthalmopathy. TCR beta CDR3 sequences were amplified from RNA transcripts. The HTBI primer set drove a first-round RT-PCR of the TCR CDR3. TCRdb re-analysed the multiplex PCR reads in MiXCR, keeping a single row per CDR3 protein. The sample has approximately 330,000 distinct CDR3 sequences, around 13% seen once; the top ten hold roughly 33%. The sequenced material came from blood. These receptors were taken from a woman in her 40s with Graves' ophthalmopathy.

This clonotype was recorded many times. The CDR3 region has the DNA TGTGCCAGCAGTGGAGGGGGCGCAAACTATGGCTACACCTTC. Translating gives CASSGGGANYGYTF. The genes are TRBV2 and TRBJ1-2; 7 bases fit TRBD1. The J segment lost 2 bases and the V segment lost 4 bases, leaving 4 bases of the junction unmatched. Germline assignment: CDR1 SNHLY and CDR2 FYNNEI. CDR3 length: 14 residues.

This clonotype occurred many times. This chain uses TRBV28 with TRBJ2-4; TRBD2 matches 10 bases. The CDR3 sequence is 17 residues long. Unmatched junction bases numbered 6, after V lost 3 bases and J lost 1 base. The germline CDR1 and CDR2 sequences are MDHEN and SYDVKM. DNA for the CDR3: TGTGCCAGCAGTTTCGGACTAGCGGAGGGGGCCAAAAACATTCAGTACTTC. This encodes CASSFGLAEGAKNIQYF.

This clonotype was picked up many times. CDR3 sequence reads: CASSEALPGPPKPGELFF. For the CDR3, the DNA is TGTGCCAGCAGTGAAGCGCTTCCAGGTCCCCCCAAACCCGGGGAGCTGTTTTTT. V is TRBV2 and J is TRBJ2-2; D is ambiguous. The CDR3 covers 18 residues. CDR1 is SNHLY and CDR2 is FYNNEI in the germline V gene. The V and J ends lost 0 bases and 6 bases respectively, with 20 bases between them.

V usage is TRBV27 and J usage is TRBJ1-1, with D unresolved. V lost 3 bases and J lost 3, with 14 bases in between. CDR1 MNHEY and CDR2 SMNVEV come from the germline V gene (reference sequence). The CDR3 contains 15 residues. CDR3 nucleotide sequence: TGTGCCAGCAGTTTCAACTCCAGAGTCGACACTGAAGCTTTCTTT. This sequence encodes CASSFNSRVDTEAFF.

Ten or more counts support this clonotype. The V call is TRBV30, the J call TRBJ1-2; 7 positions match TRBD1. Germline V gene sequence: CDR1 GTSNPN, CDR2 SVGIG (reference sequence). The V gene end was trimmed by 3 bases and the J gene end by 8 bases; junction bases not matched to a gene: 12. The CDR3 consists of 14 residues. Here the CDR3 DNA reads TGTGCCTGGAGCCTCGGGGGACAGTGGTTCGGCTACACCTTC. Protein sequence: CAWSLGGQWFGYTF.

The chain is built from TRBV3-1 and TRBJ1-4; D unclear. The V and J ends lost 1 base and 0 bases respectively, with 15 bases between them. Per the germline V gene, CDR1 is LGHDT and CDR2 is YNNKEL (reference sequence). This CDR3 is built from 18 residues. In DNA, the CDR3 is TGTGCCAGCAGCCAAGTCAGGAGTACGTCGGCAACTAATGAAAAACTGTTTTTT. It specifies CASSQVRSTSATNEKLFF. The variable domain in full, completed from reference TRBV3-1 and TRBJ1-4, reads DTAVSQTPKYLVTQMGNDKSIKCEQNLGHDTMYWYKQDSKKFLKIMFSYNNKELIINETVPNRFSPKSPDKAHLNLHINSLELGDSAVYFCASSQVRSTSATNEKLFFGSGTQLSVL.

Worth noting for this clonotype: A much larger clone lies one base from this, so it may be a read error. This chain uses TRBV6-1 with TRBJ1-2, with 7 positions matching TRBD1. The germline CDR1 and CDR2 sequences are MNHNS and SASEGT. The CDR3 spans 14 residues. With V trimmed by 2 bases and J by 10 bases, 10 bases remained unmatched. CDR3 nucleotides: TGTGCCAGCAGTGAACAGGCAGGGGGACTTGACTACACCTTC. It yields the protein CASSEQAGGLDYTF.

This clonotype has ten or more counts. The chain joins TRBV11-1 to TRBJ2-1, with unresolved D. The germline V gene has CDR1 SGHAT and CDR2 FQDESV (reference sequence). The CDR3 sequence is 17 residues long. Trimming stripped 5 bases from V and 8 bases from J, with 25 bases between. CDR3 coding DNA: TGTGCCAGCAGCCCCACCGACATTTGGCGCGGATCGGATGAGCAGTTCTTC. It encodes CASSPTDIWRGSDEQFF.

The chain joins TRBV4-1 to TRBJ1-2, with D unclear. The CDR3 has 15 residues. Trimming took 1 base from V and 5 from J, leaving 14 bases between them. Per the germline V gene, CDR1 is MGHRA and CDR2 is YSYEKL. The CDR3 DNA reads TGCGCCAGCAGCCAAGGGAACAGTGGAGGATATGGCTACACCTTC. It translates to CASSQGNSGGYGYTF.

There are many counts of this clonotype. CDR3: CASSEWGAFVETQYF. As DNA, the CDR3 is TGTGCCAGCAGTGAATGGGGCGCTTTTGTAGAGACCCAGTACTTC. The V gene is TRBV2, the J gene TRBJ2-5, with D possibly TRBD1 on 5 matching bases. Trimming took 2 bases from V and 4 from J, leaving 14 bases between them. CDR3 length: 15 amino acids. Germline V gives CDR1 SNHLY, CDR2 FYNNEI.

This clonotype was counted many times. This chain connects TRBV11-2 to TRBJ2-7; unclear D gene. The germline V gene encodes CDR1 SGHAT and CDR2 FQNNGV. CDR3 size: 11 residues. The germline V and J ends were trimmed by 1 base and 6 bases, with 4 bases remaining between them. The CDR3 is CASSLALEQYF. The DNA for the CDR3 is TGTGCCAGCAGCTTAGCCCTCGAGCAGTACTTC.

This clonotype has at least ten counts. The chain couples TRBV20-1 to TRBJ1-1; unclear D gene. From germline, CDR1 is DFQATT and CDR2 SNEGSKA (reference sequence). This CDR3 contains 12 residues. V was clipped by 5 bases and J by 6 bases, with 13 bases between them. CDR3 coding DNA: TGCAGTGCTGTTGCGGCGAGAGCTGAAGCTTTCTTT. It codes for CSAVAARAEAFF.

The chain combines TRBV28 with TRBJ1-2; no firm D call. Trimming left V 6 bases short and J 0 bases short, with 8 bases between. The CDR3 sequence is 13 residues long. The germline CDR1 and CDR2 sequences are MDHEN and SYDVKM. This CDR3 reads CASRLDTNYGYTF. The CDR3 bases are TGTGCCAGCAGATTAGACACTAACTATGGCTACACCTTC.

The V and J genes are TRBV2 and TRBJ2-6, with 11 bases aligning to TRBD1. This CDR3 region has 18 residues. CDR1 and CDR2 from the germline V gene are SNHLY and FYNNEI. V gave up 4 bases and J gave up 1 base; unmatched junction bases: 6. CDR3 protein: CASSARGTGGSGANVLTF. CDR3 bases: TGTGCCAGCAGTGCCCGCGGGACAGGGGGATCTGGGGCCAACGTCCTGACTTTC.

The V gene is TRBV29-1, the J gene TRBJ1-3; unclear D gene. The ends were cut back, 4 bases at V and 2 bases at J, with 18 bases in the middle. The CDR3 totals 16 residues. Looked up from germline, CDR1 is SQVTM and CDR2 is ANQGSEA. DNA of the CDR3: TGCAGCGTTGCCCTTGGTTCTCGAGGCACTGGAAACACCATATATTTT. Protein sequence: CSVALGSRGTGNTIYF.

This clonotype was recorded many times. The J gene is TRBJ2-2, the V gene TRBV6-1; 11 bases agree with TRBD2. V was clipped by 6 bases and J by 6 bases; unmatched bases: 9. This CDR3 comprises 16 residues. Germline V gives CDR1 MNHNS, CDR2 SASEGT. In DNA form, the CDR3 reads TGTGCCAGCAGAGACCATAGCGGGGGGGCTGCCGGGGAGCTGTTTTTT. Protein: CASRDHSGGAAGELFF.

On this clonotype: Since a much larger clone is just one base distant, this may be a read error. This chain joins TRBV10-3 and TRBJ2-2, with D tentatively TRBD2 (6 bases). The CDR3 length is 17 residues. The germline CDR1 and CDR2 sequences are ENHRY and SYGVKD. The CDR3 protein is CAISGPPELEYTGGLFF. In DNA, the CDR3 is TGTGCCATCAGTGGGCCTCCTGAACTAGAGTACACCGGGGGGCTGTTTTTT.

This clonotype is categorized as medium-sized. The rearrangement links TRBV7-9 to TRBJ2-1; D may be TRBD2 (6 bases). V shed 4 bases and J shed 15 bases, with 13 bases lying between them. CDR3 length equals 11 residues. CDR1 and CDR2 from the germline V gene are SEHNR and FQNEAQ (reference sequence). CDR3 loop: CASSSSVVRFF. The CDR3 DNA sequence: TGTGCCAGCAGCTCTAGCGTAGTTCGGTTCTTC.

Concerning this clonotype itself: A read error may explain this, as a much larger clone is one base away. The rearrangement uses TRBV6-1 and TRBJ1-1, with unresolved D. Trimming took 4 bases from V and 5 from J, leaving 11 bases between them. Germline values: CDR1 MNHNS, CDR2 SASEGT. This CDR3 is built from 13 residues. CDR3 loop: CASSGSFGTEAFF. The CDR3 region has the DNA TGTGCCAGCAGTGGGTCGTTTGGGACTGAAGCTTTCTTT.

This clonotype has more than one count but fewer than ten. V gene TRBV19 combines with J gene TRBJ1-5; 12 nucleotides align to TRBD1. Germline V gives CDR1 LNHDA, CDR2 SQIVND (reference sequence). Germline trimming cut 7 bases from V and 0 bases from J; bases unmatched to any gene: 16. This CDR3 is 20 amino acids long. The CDR3 sequence: CASKKTGTGGDYYSNQPQHF. CDR3 coding DNA: TGTGCCAGTAAGAAAACCGGGACAGGGGGCGATTATTATAGCAATCAGCCCCAGCATTTT.

The V call is TRBV20-1, the J call TRBJ2-1; TRBD2 matches 9 bases. The trim removed 6 bases at V and 5 bases at J, leaving 8 bases unmatched. In germline, CDR1 is DFQATT, CDR2 SNEGSKA (reference sequence). The CDR3 covers 14 residues. CDR3 sequence (DNA): TGCAGTGCATGGGGCGGGGGGGCGAACAATGAGCAGTTCTTC. This translates into CSAWGGGANNEQFF.

The rearrangement links TRBV20-1 to TRBJ1-5; D gene ambiguous. V lost 0 bases and J 4 bases, leaving 10 bases between the germline ends. Germline CDR1 is DFQATT and CDR2 is SNEGSKA (reference sequence). The CDR3 has 14 amino acids. CDR3 region: CSARELGLNQPQHF. The CDR3 region has the DNA TGCAGTGCTAGAGAGTTAGGCCTAAATCAGCCCCAGCATTTT.

This clonotype was recorded many times. The rearrangement uses TRBV7-2 and TRBJ2-1, with D perhaps given as TRBD1 or TRBD2 (5 bases each). V was shortened by 4 bases and J by 5 bases, with 9 bases between the two germline ends. The CDR3 loop spans 13 amino acids. CDR1 SGHTA and CDR2 FQGNSA come from the germline V gene. CDR3 amino acids: CASSWGRNNEQFF. The CDR3 region has the DNA TGTGCCAGCAGCTGGGGACGGAACAATGAGCAGTTCTTC.

This clonotype was detected ten times or more. The rearrangement joins TRBV7-9 to TRBJ2-1, with TRBD1 matching over 7 bases. The germline V gene encodes CDR1 SEHNR and CDR2 FQNEAQ (reference sequence). The CDR3 has 17 residues. V shed 3 bases, J shed 0 bases, and the junction held 8 bases outside the gene matches. CDR3 in amino acids: CASSFSTGPSSYNEQFF. The CDR3 nucleotides read TGTGCCAGCAGCTTTTCGACAGGGCCGAGCTCCTACAATGAGCAGTTCTTC.

This clonotype was seen many times. The J gene is TRBJ2-1, the V gene TRBV28, with D possibly being TRBD2 (6 bases). Germline V gene sequence: CDR1 MDHEN, CDR2 SYDVKM. The CDR3 length is 16 residues. With 3 bases removed from V and 6 bases from J, the gap between germline ends came to 18 bases. CDR3 nucleotides: TGTGCCAGCAGTTTCCTCTCCTCCGGGAGTGTCAATGAGCAGTTCTTC. This codes for CASSFLSSGSVNEQFF. The full variable domain, its missing parts supplied by reference TRBV28 and TRBJ2-1, is DVKVTQSSRYLVKRTGEKVFLECVQDMDHENMFWYRQDPGLGLRLIYFSYDVKMKEKGDIPEGYSVSREKKERFSLILESASTNQTSMYLCASSFLSSGSVNEQFFGPGTRLTVL.

This clonotype was observed many times. This chain links TRBV5-5 with TRBJ2-7; TRBD1 matches at 7 bases. The germline V gene encodes CDR1 SGHKS and CDR2 YYEKEE (reference sequence). The V and J ends lost 5 bases and 6 bases, in that order; junction bases with no gene match: 5. The CDR3 has 12 residues. CDR3 sequence reads: CASRPTGTEQYF. The CDR3, as DNA: TGTGCCAGCAGACCGACAGGGACCGAGCAGTACTTC.

There are many counts of this clonotype. The V call is TRBV15, the J call TRBJ1-5; D gene ambiguous. The V gene's germline CDR1 is LNHNV and CDR2 YYDKDF (reference sequence). V was pared by 0 bases and J by 2 bases, with 14 bases between. This CDR3 has 17 residues. This CDR3 reads CATSRDSGGRGNQPQHF. CDR3 nucleotides: TGTGCCACCAGCAGAGATTCGGGAGGCAGAGGCAATCAGCCCCAGCATTTT.

This clonotype was detected only a few times. V gene TRBV7-6 combines with J gene TRBJ2-1, with 8 bases fitting TRBD1. The germline V gene has CDR1 SGHVS and CDR2 FNYEAQ. This CDR3 spans 18 amino acids. J lost 8 bases, V lost 2 bases, and 17 bases had no gene match. The CDR3 DNA follows: TGTGCCAGCAGCTTATTAGGACACCGCGTGACAGGGGTGGATGAGCAGTTCTTC. Protein product: CASSLLGHRVTGVDEQFF.